This TCR beta chain was profiled in a study of blood T cell repertoires in COVID-19. Study-wide context: Sources were T cells, B-cell-depleted T cells, or PBMCs; the material itself was cDNA or gDNA.

Assay used: immunoSEQ multiplex PCR; TCRdb lists only in-frame clones, some missing. The table has about 63,000 clones, more than 80% seen once; the top ten hold approximately 4%. V lost 1 base, J lost 7 bases, and 20 bases lay in between. The CDR3 loop spans 17 amino acids. Germline-derived CDR1 and CDR2 are MGHRA and YSYEKL. Clinical history as reported by participants underpinned cohort assignment. The genes are TRBV4-1 and TRBJ1-3; D not resolved. This TCR was recovered from a woman aged 40 to 50 with acute COVID-19. The sample was PBMCs or T cells enriched from blood (not recorded which). The DNA for the CDR3 is TGCGCCAGCAGCCAAGTTCATACGGCAGGCCCACGGAACACCATATATTTT. Residues: CASSQVHTAGPRNTIYF.